A selection of T cell receptor beta chains follows, all from one sample in a study of cytomegalovirus exposure and HLA in healthy donors. Method: immunoSEQ multiplex PCR; TCRdb's copy keeps in-frame clones and lacks some. The data contain 100,000 or so clones, 9.5% to 15% of them singletons. Sample: PBMCs. These receptors all stem from a man aged 40-49 years in good health and CMV-seropositive. The CDR3 runs from the conserved cysteine through the conserved F or W. Each record gives: V gene, J gene, clone size, D gene, CDR3 protein, CDR3 DNA. The D gene is left open where the match is weak. Part of the rows lack a size; the others show once, few, many or a class for expanded clones.

v_gene: TRBV5-1
j_gene: TRBJ2-1
abundance: few
d_gene: .
CDR3aa: CASSLVLSGEQFF
CDR3nt: TGCGCCAGCAGCTTGGTCCTTAGCGGTGAGCAGTTCTTC

v_gene: TRBV28
j_gene: TRBJ2-1
abundance: .
d_gene: TRBD2
CDR3aa: CASIGIAGENEQFF
CDR3nt: TGTGCCAGCATAGGGATAGCGGGAGAGAATGAGCAGTTCTTC

v_gene: TRBV18
j_gene: TRBJ2-2
abundance: .
d_gene: TRBD1
CDR3aa: CASSPGTGGRTGELFF
CDR3nt: TGTGCCAGCTCACCAGGGACAGGGGGCCGGACCGGGGAGCTGTTTTTT

v_gene: TRBV5-1
j_gene: TRBJ2-1
abundance: few
d_gene: TRBD1
CDR3aa: CASSLSRGHNEQFF
CDR3nt: TGCGCCAGCAGCTTGTCTAGGGGGCACAATGAGCAGTTCTTC

v_gene: TRBV27
j_gene: TRBJ1-4
abundance: .
d_gene: .
CDR3aa: CASRRGNEKLFF
CDR3nt: TGTGCCAGCAGGCGGGGGAATGAAAAACTGTTTTTT

v_gene: TRBV4-2
j_gene: TRBJ2-1
abundance: .
d_gene: TRBD2
CDR3aa: CASSPWGVSREGYNEQFF
CDR3nt: TGTGCCAGCAGCCCATGGGGGGTGTCGCGGGAGGGTTACAATGAGCAGTTCTTC

v_gene: TRBV7-6
j_gene: TRBJ2-5
abundance: .
d_gene: TRBD1
CDR3aa: CASSPGQAKETQYF
CDR3nt: TGTGCCAGCAGCCCGGGACAGGCGAAAGAGACCCAGTACTTC

v_gene: TRBV28
j_gene: TRBJ1-2
abundance: .
d_gene: .
CDR3aa: CASGLVGGLNYGYTF
CDR3nt: TGTGCCAGCGGACTGGTAGGGGGTTTGAACTATGGCTACACCTTC

v_gene: TRBV7-6
j_gene: TRBJ2-1
abundance: .
d_gene: TRBD1
CDR3aa: CASSLEQGPLSSYNEQFF
CDR3nt: TGTGCCAGCAGCTTAGAACAGGGGCCATTGAGCTCCTACAATGAGCAGTTCTTC

v_gene: TRBV2
j_gene: TRBJ1-5
abundance: .
d_gene: TRBD1
CDR3aa: CASSADRDRDQPQHF
CDR3nt: TGTGCCAGCAGCGCCGACAGGGATCGCGATCAGCCCCAGCATTTT

v_gene: TRBV6-1
j_gene: TRBJ2-7
abundance: few
d_gene: .
CDR3aa: CASSDPGHHSSYEQYF
CDR3nt: TGTGCCAGCAGTGATCCTGGACACCATTCCTCCTACGAGCAGTACTTC

v_gene: TRBV10-3
j_gene: TRBJ1-5
abundance: few
d_gene: TRBD1
CDR3aa: CAISTGGNQPQHF
CDR3nt: TGTGCCATCAGTACAGGGGGCAATCAGCCCCAGCATTTT

v_gene: TRBV4-1
j_gene: TRBJ1-5
abundance: few
d_gene: .
CDR3aa: CASSQEGTRNQPQHF
CDR3nt: TGCGCCAGCAGCCAAGAGGGGACAAGAAATCAGCCCCAGCATTTT

v_gene: TRBV18
j_gene: TRBJ1-1
abundance: few
d_gene: TRBD1
CDR3aa: CASHGQGPTEAFF
CDR3nt: TGTGCCAGCCACGGACAGGGACCCACTGAAGCTTTCTTT

v_gene: TRBV9
j_gene: TRBJ2-1
abundance: .
d_gene: TRBD2
CDR3aa: CASSVGAGGDYNEQFF
CDR3nt: TGTGCCAGCAGCGTAGGTGCGGGAGGAGACTACAATGAGCAGTTCTTC

v_gene: TRBV11-2
j_gene: TRBJ2-7
abundance: few
d_gene: .
CDR3aa: CASSTSSYEQYF
CDR3nt: TGTGCCAGCAGCACAAGCTCCTACGAGCAGTACTTC

v_gene: TRBV6-6
j_gene: TRBJ1-1
abundance: few
d_gene: .
CDR3aa: CASRRSDTWNTEAFF
CDR3nt: TGTGCCAGCAGGAGATCGGACACTTGGAACACTGAAGCTTTCTTT

v_gene: TRBV7-2
j_gene: TRBJ2-7
abundance: .
d_gene: .
CDR3aa: CASSLGFSYEQYF
CDR3nt: TGTGCCAGCAGCTTAGGCTTCAGCTACGAGCAGTACTTC

v_gene: TRBV25-1
j_gene: TRBJ2-7
abundance: few
d_gene: TRBD1
CDR3aa: CATLGQGNEQYF
CDR3nt: TGTGCCACCCTGGGACAGGGTAACGAGCAGTACTTC

v_gene: TRBV6-5
j_gene: TRBJ2-5
abundance: .
d_gene: TRBD2
CDR3aa: CASGLAGGSQETQYF
CDR3nt: TGTGCCAGCGGCCTAGCGGGAGGGTCCCAAGAGACCCAGTACTTC

v_gene: TRBV4-1
j_gene: TRBJ2-7
abundance: few
d_gene: .
CDR3aa: CASSHVGQGIKSYEQYF
CDR3nt: TGCGCCAGCAGCCATGTAGGGCAGGGGATTAAGTCCTACGAGCAGTACTTC

v_gene: TRBV5-1
j_gene: TRBJ2-2
abundance: .
d_gene: .
CDR3aa: CASSLYKADTGELFF
CDR3nt: TGCGCCAGCAGCTTGTACAAGGCGGACACCGGGGAGCTGTTTTTT

v_gene: TRBV5-1
j_gene: TRBJ2-2
abundance: few
d_gene: .
CDR3aa: CASSSGIIAGELFF
CDR3nt: TGCGCCAGCAGTTCAGGGATAATCGCCGGGGAGCTGTTTTTT

v_gene: TRBV29-1
j_gene: TRBJ2-1
abundance: .
d_gene: TRBD2
CDR3aa: CSLVGSGRKGHEQFF
CDR3nt: TGCAGCCTAGTAGGTAGCGGGAGGAAGGGGCATGAGCAGTTCTTC

v_gene: TRBV6-5
j_gene: TRBJ2-7
abundance: few
d_gene: TRBD2
CDR3aa: CASSYSSGSGSNEQYF
CDR3nt: TGTGCCAGCAGTTACTCGAGCGGTAGCGGGAGTAACGAGCAGTACTTC

v_gene: TRBV18
j_gene: TRBJ1-1
abundance: few
d_gene: .
CDR3aa: CASSPRESRDTEAFF
CDR3nt: TGTGCCAGCTCCCCGAGGGAGTCGCGGGACACTGAAGCTTTCTTT

v_gene: TRBV28
j_gene: TRBJ1-1
abundance: few
d_gene: .
CDR3aa: CASSLLGAFTEAFF
CDR3nt: TGTGCCAGCAGTTTATTGGGGGCATTCACTGAAGCTTTCTTT

v_gene: TRBV7-9
j_gene: TRBJ2-2
abundance: .
d_gene: TRBD1
CDR3aa: CASSLDRGNTGELFF
CDR3nt: TGTGCCAGCAGCTTGGACAGGGGGAACACCGGGGAGCTGTTTTTT

v_gene: TRBV10-3
j_gene: TRBJ2-3
abundance: medium-sized
d_gene: TRBD1
CDR3aa: CAISEWGQHTDTQYF
CDR3nt: TGTGCCATCAGTGAATGGGGACAGCACACAGATACGCAGTATTTT